Listed below are T cell receptor beta chains from one sample, sequenced in a study of cytomegalovirus exposure and HLA in healthy donors. Clones were sequenced by immunoSEQ multiplex PCR, and TCRdb holds only the in-frame ones, with some missing. The sample table sets out some 130,000 clones. Sequenced: PBMCs. These TCRs come from a woman aged 55-70 years in good health and CMV-seronegative. Both conserved end residues are part of each CDR3. The D gene is left open where the match is weak.

v_gene: TRBV5-8
d_gene: TRBD1
j_gene: TRBJ1-4
CDR3aa: CASSVDRLEKLFF
CDR3nt: TGTGCCAGCAGCGTGGACAGGCTCGAAAAACTGTTTTTT

v_gene: TRBV19
d_gene: NA
j_gene: TRBJ2-7
CDR3aa: CASSLNRVQASYEQYF
CDR3nt: TGTGCCAGTAGTTTGAACAGGGTCCAGGCGTCCTACGAGCAGTACTTC

v_gene: TRBV28
d_gene: TRBD1
j_gene: TRBJ1-5
CDR3aa: CASSNITDRARNQPQHF
CDR3nt: TGTGCCAGCAGTAATATAACGGACAGGGCCCGCAATCAGCCCCAGCATTTT

v_gene: TRBV23-1
d_gene: TRBD1
j_gene: TRBJ2-7
CDR3aa: CASSQSRGRTGTPPGSYEQYF
CDR3nt: TGCGCCAGCAGTCAAAGTAGAGGGAGGACAGGGACGCCCCCAGGATCCTACGAGCAGTACTTC

v_gene: TRBV7-8
d_gene: NA
j_gene: TRBJ1-5
CDR3aa: CASSLGPNQPQHF
CDR3nt: TGTGCCAGCAGCTTAGGGCCCAATCAGCCCCAGCATTTT

v_gene: TRBV7-9
d_gene: TRBD2
j_gene: TRBJ2-7
CDR3aa: CASSRLAGSYEQYF
CDR3nt: TGTGCCAGCAGTAGGCTAGCGGGCTCCTACGAGCAGTACTTC

v_gene: TRBV11-2
d_gene: TRBD1
j_gene: TRBJ1-4
CDR3aa: CASSLGDRDNEKLFF
CDR3nt: TGTGCCAGCAGCTTAGGGGACAGGGATAATGAAAAACTGTTTTTT

v_gene: TRBV29-1
d_gene: NA
j_gene: TRBJ2-7
CDR3aa: CSVHGTIGNEQYF
CDR3nt: TGCAGCGTCCATGGGACAATTGGCAACGAGCAGTACTTC

v_gene: TRBV5-8
d_gene: TRBD1
j_gene: TRBJ1-5
CDR3aa: CASSRVGQGNQPQHF
CDR3nt: TGTGCCAGCAGCCGCGTAGGACAGGGCAATCAGCCCCAGCATTTT

v_gene: TRBV5-4
d_gene: TRBD1
j_gene: TRBJ1-1
CDR3aa: CASRSTGGVYTEAFF
CDR3nt: TGTGCCAGCAGGTCGACAGGGGGCGTATACACTGAAGCTTTCTTT

v_gene: TRBV5-6
d_gene: NA
j_gene: TRBJ1-1
CDR3aa: CASSLAWNTEAFF
CDR3nt: TGTGCCAGCAGCTTGGCCTGGAACACTGAAGCTTTCTTT

v_gene: TRBV5-1
d_gene: TRBD2
j_gene: TRBJ2-1
CDR3aa: CATTSGRSYNEQFF
CDR3nt: TGCGCCACCACTAGCGGGAGATCCTACAATGAGCAGTTCTTC

v_gene: TRBV11-3
d_gene: NA
j_gene: TRBJ1-1
CDR3aa: CASSYIPYTEAFF
CDR3nt: TGTGCCAGCAGCTACATCCCGTACACTGAAGCTTTCTTT

v_gene: TRBV7-3
d_gene: TRBD2
j_gene: TRBJ2-1
CDR3aa: CASSLNPAGGINEQFF
CDR3nt: TGTGCCAGCAGCTTAAACCCAGCGGGGGGAATTAATGAGCAGTTCTTC

v_gene: TRBV28
d_gene: TRBD2
j_gene: TRBJ2-7
CDR3aa: CASSLDASGRSQF
CDR3nt: TGTGCCAGCAGTTTGGACGCTAGCGGGAGGTCCCAGTTC

v_gene: TRBV9
d_gene: NA
j_gene: TRBJ1-4
CDR3aa: CASSAAAGEKLFF
CDR3nt: TGTGCCAGCAGCGCAGCGGCCGGGGAAAAACTGTTTTTT

v_gene: TRBV6-1
d_gene: NA
j_gene: TRBJ2-7
CDR3aa: CASRPPGSFYEQYF
CDR3nt: TGTGCCAGCAGACCACCGGGGTCCTTCTACGAGCAGTACTTC

v_gene: TRBV5-4
d_gene: TRBD2
j_gene: TRBJ2-5
CDR3aa: CASSLRASGRMETQYF
CDR3nt: TGTGCCAGCAGCTTGAGGGCTAGCGGGAGGATGGAGACCCAGTACTTC

v_gene: TRBV5-4
d_gene: TRBD2
j_gene: TRBJ2-7
CDR3aa: CASSPPGTSGRNEQYF
CDR3nt: TGTGCCAGCAGCCCCCCCGGGACTAGCGGGAGAAACGAGCAGTACTTC

v_gene: TRBV7-3
d_gene: TRBD1
j_gene: TRBJ1-2
CDR3aa: CASSRTGGYGYTF
CDR3nt: TGTGCCAGCAGCCGGACAGGGGGATATGGCTACACCTTC

v_gene: TRBV15
d_gene: TRBD1
j_gene: TRBJ1-4
CDR3aa: CATSRGDRNEKLFF
CDR3nt: TGTGCCACCAGCAGAGGGGACAGGAATGAAAAACTGTTTTTT

v_gene: TRBV27
d_gene: NA
j_gene: TRBJ1-1
CDR3aa: CASSLLGGTEAFF
CDR3nt: TGTGCCAGCAGTTTATTGGGGGGCACTGAAGCTTTCTTT

v_gene: TRBV9
d_gene: NA
j_gene: TRBJ2-7
CDR3aa: CASSVSVGGSYEQYF
CDR3nt: TGTGCCAGCAGCGTCTCGGTGGGGGGCTCCTACGAGCAGTACTTC

v_gene: TRBV28
d_gene: NA
j_gene: TRBJ2-2
CDR3aa: CASSFGHANTGELFF
CDR3nt: TGTGCCAGCAGTTTTGGGCACGCGAACACCGGGGAGCTGTTTTTT

v_gene: TRBV5-1
d_gene: NA
j_gene: TRBJ2-7
CDR3aa: CASSLGGTPNYEQYF
CDR3nt: TGCGCCAGCAGCTTGGGAGGGACACCGAACTACGAGCAGTACTTC

v_gene: TRBV19
d_gene: TRBD2
j_gene: TRBJ2-7
CDR3aa: CASSILLAGVYEQYF
CDR3nt: TGTGCCAGTAGTATCTTGCTAGCGGGGGTCTACGAGCAGTACTTC

v_gene: TRBV13
d_gene: NA
j_gene: TRBJ2-4
CDR3aa: CASSWGVGNIQYF
CDR3nt: TGTGCCAGCAGCTGGGGGGTGGGTAACATTCAGTACTTC

v_gene: TRBV5-1
d_gene: TRBD2
j_gene: TRBJ2-7
CDR3aa: CASSLRAGGPYEQYF
CDR3nt: TGCGCCAGCAGCTTGAGGGCGGGGGGGCCGTACGAGCAGTACTTC

v_gene: TRBV2
d_gene: NA
j_gene: TRBJ1-4
CDR3aa: CASTLRGKGRGEKLFF
CDR3nt: TGTGCCAGCACCCTCCGGGGTAAAGGGAGGGGTGAAAAACTGTTTTTT

v_gene: TRBV5-1
d_gene: TRBD2
j_gene: TRBJ2-1
CDR3aa: CASSFQLRGGYNEQFF
CDR3nt: TGCGCCAGCAGCTTCCAACTGCGGGGGGGATACAATGAGCAGTTCTTC

v_gene: TRBV11-3
d_gene: TRBD2
j_gene: TRBJ2-2
CDR3aa: CASSLDGLEGGTGELFF
CDR3nt: TGTGCCAGCAGCTTAGACGGACTAGAAGGTGGCACCGGGGAGCTGTTTTTT

v_gene: TRBV18
d_gene: TRBD1
j_gene: TRBJ1-1
CDR3aa: CASSPSTGVMNTEAFF
CDR3nt: TGTGCCAGCTCACCATCGACAGGGGTAATGAACACTGAAGCTTTCTTT

v_gene: TRBV19
d_gene: NA
j_gene: TRBJ2-2
CDR3aa: CASSIAGRGELFF
CDR3nt: TGTGCCAGTAGTATAGCAGGCCGCGGGGAGCTGTTTTTT

v_gene: TRBV2
d_gene: TRBD2
j_gene: TRBJ2-1
CDR3aa: CASSENSGRSNEQFF
CDR3nt: TGTGCCAGCAGTGAAAATAGCGGGAGATCCAATGAGCAGTTCTTC

v_gene: TRBV9
d_gene: NA
j_gene: TRBJ1-6
CDR3aa: CASSVGGTPNNSPLHF
CDR3nt: TGTGCCAGCAGCGTAGGGGGGACACCGAATAATTCACCCCTCCACTTT